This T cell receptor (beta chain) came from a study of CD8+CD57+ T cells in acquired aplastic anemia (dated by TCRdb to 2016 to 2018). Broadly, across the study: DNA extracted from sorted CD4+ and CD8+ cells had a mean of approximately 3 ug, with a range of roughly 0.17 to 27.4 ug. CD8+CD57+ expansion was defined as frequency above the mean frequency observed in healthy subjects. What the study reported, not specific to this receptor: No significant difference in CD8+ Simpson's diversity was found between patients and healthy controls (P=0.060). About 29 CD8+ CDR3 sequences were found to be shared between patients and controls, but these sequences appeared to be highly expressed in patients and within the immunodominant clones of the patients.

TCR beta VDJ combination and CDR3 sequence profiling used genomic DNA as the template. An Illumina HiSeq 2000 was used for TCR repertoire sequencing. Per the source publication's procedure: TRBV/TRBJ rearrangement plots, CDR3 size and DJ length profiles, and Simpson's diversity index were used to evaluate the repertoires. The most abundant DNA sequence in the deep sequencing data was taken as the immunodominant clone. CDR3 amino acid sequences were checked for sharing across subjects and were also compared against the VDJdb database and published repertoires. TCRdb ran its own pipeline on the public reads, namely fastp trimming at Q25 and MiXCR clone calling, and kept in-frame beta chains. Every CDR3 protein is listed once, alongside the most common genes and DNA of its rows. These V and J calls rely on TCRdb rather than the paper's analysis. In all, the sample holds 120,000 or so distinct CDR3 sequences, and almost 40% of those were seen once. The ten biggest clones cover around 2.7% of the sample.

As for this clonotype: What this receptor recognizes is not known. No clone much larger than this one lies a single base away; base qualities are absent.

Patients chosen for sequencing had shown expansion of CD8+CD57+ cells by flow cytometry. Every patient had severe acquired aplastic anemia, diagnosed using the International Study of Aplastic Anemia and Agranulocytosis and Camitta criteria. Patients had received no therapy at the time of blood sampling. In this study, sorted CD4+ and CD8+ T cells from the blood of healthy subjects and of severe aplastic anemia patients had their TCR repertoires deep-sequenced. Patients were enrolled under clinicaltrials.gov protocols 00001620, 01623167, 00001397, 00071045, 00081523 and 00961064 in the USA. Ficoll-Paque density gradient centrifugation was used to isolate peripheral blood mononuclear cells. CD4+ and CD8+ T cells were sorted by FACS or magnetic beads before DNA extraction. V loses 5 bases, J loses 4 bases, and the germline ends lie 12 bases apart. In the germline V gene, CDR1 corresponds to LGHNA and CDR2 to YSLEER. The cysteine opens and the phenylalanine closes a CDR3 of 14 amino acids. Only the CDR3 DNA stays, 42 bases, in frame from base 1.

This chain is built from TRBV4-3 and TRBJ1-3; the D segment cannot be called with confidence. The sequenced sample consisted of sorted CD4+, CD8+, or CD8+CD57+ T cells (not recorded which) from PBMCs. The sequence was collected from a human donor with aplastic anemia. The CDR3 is CASSFETSGNTIYF. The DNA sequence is TGCGCCAGCAGCTTTGAGACGTCCGGAAACACCATATATTTT.